This is a list of T cell receptor beta chains from one sample in a study of blood T cell repertoires in COVID-19. The method was immunoSEQ multiplex PCR; TCRdb's version includes in-frame clones alone and lacks a portion of them. The table includes 150,000 or so clones, roughly 87% detected once. Sequenced material: PBMCs or T cells enriched from blood (not recorded which). These receptors were obtained from a woman aged 40 to 49 who had been exposed to COVID-19. Each CDR3 is given without its conserved first and last residue.

ASSIGQGAGYT TRBJ1-2 TRBV7-2 11
ASTLQGGRQNTEAF TRBJ1-1 TRBV7-2 14
ASKGTHYEQY TRBJ2-7 TRBV2 10
ASSFTRSGNTIY TRBJ1-3 TRBV5-6 12
ASSIGTGEQPQH TRBJ1-5 TRBV19 12
ASSEVGATNEKLF TRBJ1-4 TRBV6-1 13
ASSSGQGNTEAF TRBJ1-1 TRBV5-1 12
ASSPGQGDYGYT TRBJ1-2 TRBV11-2 12
ASSLGWEETQY TRBJ2-5 TRBV11-3 11
ASSLIAVGELF TRBJ2-2 TRBV28 11
ASSVQGTYEQY TRBJ2-7 TRBV5-1 11
ASSSDRFHSYEQY TRBJ2-7 TRBV5-1 13
ATTGQWVEKLF TRBJ1-4 TRBV2 11
ASSSPGQTYGYT TRBJ1-2 TRBV28 12
ASSPDSSYEQY TRBJ2-7 TRBV19 11
ASLFRGESSYNSPLH TRBJ1-6 TRBV13 15
SVETYRPYEQY TRBJ2-7 TRBV29-1 11
ASSPSLAKAGIKQETQY TRBJ2-5 TRBV27 17
ASSLRTGPEAF TRBJ1-1 TRBV5-4 11
ASSLQITDTQY TRBJ2-3 TRBV19 11
ATSDSATGENQPQH TRBJ1-5 TRBV24-1 14
ASSPGLADTDTQY TRBJ2-3 TRBV4-2 13
ASSDPGAGQPQH TRBJ1-5 TRBV5-5 12
ASSQDGGGITDTQY TRBJ2-3 TRBV4-1 14
ASRPLTGIGSWGYT TRBJ1-2 TRBV28 14
ASSEGQGGAYEQY TRBJ2-7 TRBV6-1 13
ASSGQGAWENSPLH TRBJ1-6 TRBV9 14
ASKGDTHGNTIY TRBJ1-3 TRBV2 12
ATRPDGGKNTEAF TRBJ1-1 TRBV6-5 13
ASSPQGGREQY TRBJ2-7 TRBV7-7 11
ASSQDWASQETQY TRBJ2-5 TRBV4-3 13
ASSQRLGANEQY TRBJ2-7 TRBV7-2 12
ATSDYLAQPYNEQF TRBJ2-1 TRBV24-1 14
ASSLAAATNTGELF TRBJ2-2 TRBV27 14
ASSQKGYYGYT TRBJ1-2 TRBV4-1 11
SGKGAGTEAF TRBJ1-1 TRBV29-1 10
ASSPSAGLAGVYEQY TRBJ2-7 TRBV9 15
ASSLVADYGYT TRBJ1-2 TRBV5-1 11
ASSGPGLTSTDTQY TRBJ2-3 TRBV6-1 14
ASSFSTGDYSYEQY TRBJ2-7 TRBV27 14
ASSGTGSTDTQY TRBJ2-3 TRBV9 12
ASSWDRTNEKLF TRBJ1-4 TRBV5-6 12
SGLSYNEQF TRBJ2-1 TRBV29-1 9
ASSQTGANTGELF TRBJ2-2 TRBV4-2 13
SAGGLRGETITTYEQY TRBJ2-7 TRBV29-1 16
ASSPYAGGINTQY TRBJ2-3 TRBV11-3 13
ASRPGGANTEAF TRBJ1-1 TRBV7-9 12
ASSYEGGTRGTNYGYT TRBJ1-2 TRBV6-2/TRBV6-3 16
ASSLGTGTEAF TRBJ1-1 TRBV12-3/TRBV12-4 11
SASGPSGSLYNEQF TRBJ2-1 TRBV20-1 14
ASSVEGAPLYGYT TRBJ1-2 TRBV9 13
ASTTGEVVGNTIY TRBJ1-3 TRBV6-5 13
ASSSRDRAYEQY TRBJ2-7 TRBV5-1 12
ASNPTFSGGLNEQF TRBJ2-1 TRBV19 14
ASSQDASRGGKETQY TRBJ2-5 TRBV4-3 15
ASSILGARDLMNTEAF TRBJ1-1 TRBV18 16
ASSPGLAGGYNEQF TRBJ2-1 TRBV5-1 14
SVATIRGVNEQF TRBJ2-1 TRBV29-1 12
SFRGTGANNEQF TRBJ2-1 TRBV29-1 12